The source of this T cell receptor beta chain is a study of spatial heterogeneity in lung cancer. The wider study: Consistently, beta-chain sequences turned up in larger numbers than alpha-chain sequences did.

Individually, TCR cDNA molecules were each labelled with a unique molecular identifier. TCRdb redid the calling of the 5' RACE reads with MiXCR, one entry per CDR3 protein. This table holds 60,000 to 90,000 distinct CDR3 sequences, around 7.8% found once. This clonotype was seen many times. Noted time point: sample taken at primary tumor resection. Samples were donated by 72 untreated early-stage non-small cell lung cancer patients. Whole RNA from tumor, nontumor lung or frozen PBMC was sequenced unsorted. V lost 0 bases, J lost 4 bases, and 4 bases lay in between. This CDR3 region has 12 residues. Germline CDR1 is ENHRY and CDR2 is SYGVKD.

The TCR sequence derives from a male donor with early-stage non-small cell lung cancer. The rearrangement uses TRBV10-3 and TRBJ2-7; D uncertain. The sample was PBMCs, taken at surgery. The DNA for the CDR3 is TGTGCCATCAGTGAGTCCGGGTACGAGCAGTACTTC. Translating gives CAISESGYEQYF.